This is a list of T cell receptor beta chains from one sample in a study of T cells in Graves' hyperthyroidism and ophthalmopathy. TCRdb fed the multiplex PCR reads into MiXCR, producing one record per CDR3 protein. The sample lists roughly 400,000 distinct CDR3 sequences, over 11% occurring once. The sequenced material came from blood. The source of these receptors is a man aged 45-65 years with Graves' ophthalmopathy. CDR3s include the opening cysteine and the closing phenylalanine or tryptophan. D genes are given only for firm matches. Rows give clone size only sometimes, using once, few, many, or a class for an expanded clone.

length: 15; J: TRBJ1-4; V: TRBV12-3/TRBV12-4; D: -; size: -; CDR3: CASSPHLTTNEKLFF; DNA: TGTGCCAGCAGTCCACACCTTACAACTAATGAAAAACTGTTTTTT
length: 17; J: TRBJ2-3; V: TRBV9; D: -; size: few; CDR3: CASSEYRGSRSTDTQYF; DNA: TGTGCCAGCAGCGAATACCGGGGCTCCCGGAGCACAGATACGCAGTATTTT
length: 19; J: TRBJ2-7; V: TRBV5-1; D: -; size: few; CDR3: CASSLASPAARALNYEQYF; DNA: TGCGCCAGCAGCTTGGCTAGTCCCGCCGCCAGGGCCCTCAACTACGAGCAGTACTTC
length: 12; J: TRBJ2-7; V: TRBV20-1; D: -; size: many; CDR3: CSALEGGDEQYF; DNA: TGCAGTGCTCTCGAGGGGGGGGACGAGCAGTACTTC
length: 14; J: TRBJ2-7; V: TRBV19; D: -; size: few; CDR3: CASSSQGETYEQYF; DNA: TGTGCCAGTAGTAGTCAGGGTGAAACCTACGAGCAGTACTTC
length: 13; J: TRBJ2-1; V: TRBV6-2/TRBV6-3; D: TRBD2; size: -; CDR3: CTSSGTGTTEQFF; DNA: TGTACCAGCAGTGGAACCGGGACTACTGAGCAGTTCTTC
length: 11; J: TRBJ1-2; V: TRBV12-3/TRBV12-4; D: -; size: many; CDR3: CASSSYKGYTF; DNA: TGTGCCAGCAGTTCGTACAAGGGCTACACCTTC
length: 13; J: TRBJ2-5; V: TRBV20-1; D: -; size: few; CDR3: CSAAWAGQETQYF; DNA: TGCAGTGCTGCCTGGGCCGGCCAAGAGACCCAGTACTTC
length: 15; J: TRBJ1-4; V: TRBV20-1; D: -; size: -; CDR3: CSARDLGGSNEKLFF; DNA: TGCAGTGCTAGAGATCTAGGGGGGAGTAATGAAAAACTGTTTTTT
length: 12; J: TRBJ2-3; V: TRBV29-1; D: TRBD1; size: many; CDR3: CSVEQGADTQYF; DNA: TGCAGCGTTGAACAGGGGGCAGATACGCAGTATTTT
length: 13; J: TRBJ2-5; V: TRBV18; D: -; size: many; CDR3: CASSPGWKETQYF; DNA: TGTGCCAGCTCACCGGGGTGGAAAGAGACCCAGTACTTC
length: 14; J: TRBJ1-1; V: TRBV6-1; D: -; size: -; CDR3: CASSLFQDVTEAFF; DNA: TGTGCCAGCAGCCTATTCCAGGACGTCACTGAAGCTTTCTTT
length: 14; J: TRBJ2-7; V: TRBV27; D: -; size: many; CDR3: CASSFLPSADEQYF; DNA: TGTGCCAGCAGTTTCTTGCCGTCCGCGGACGAGCAGTACTTC
length: 14; J: TRBJ2-5; V: TRBV7-2; D: TRBD1; size: many; CDR3: CASSFGRGWETQYF; DNA: TGTGCCAGCAGCTTCGGCAGGGGGTGGGAGACCCAGTACTTC
length: 15; J: TRBJ2-7; V: TRBV28; D: TRBD2; size: many; CDR3: CASSVLAGESNEQYF; DNA: TGTGCCAGCAGTGTCCTAGCGGGGGAATCCAACGAGCAGTACTTC
length: 15; J: TRBJ2-1; V: TRBV2; D: TRBD1; size: many; CDR3: CASSVDRGSYNEQFF; DNA: TGTGCCAGCAGTGTCGACAGGGGCTCCTACAATGAGCAGTTCTTC
length: 16; J: TRBJ2-5; V: TRBV20-1; D: -; size: many; CDR3: CSALPVRGGRQETQYF; DNA: TGCAGTGCTTTACCAGTTCGCGGAGGTCGCCAAGAGACCCAGTACTTC
length: 12; J: TRBJ2-7; V: TRBV30; D: -; size: many; CDR3: CAWSGTFREQYF; DNA: TGTGCCTGGAGTGGCACCTTCCGGGAGCAGTACTTC
length: 13; J: TRBJ1-5; V: TRBV20-1; D: -; size: many; CDR3: CSAGSGVLQPQHF; DNA: TGCAGTGCTGGGAGTGGGGTGTTGCAGCCCCAGCATTTT
length: 14; J: TRBJ2-1; V: TRBV11-2; D: -; size: many; CDR3: CASSYLTGNNEQFF; DNA: TGTGCCAGCAGTTACCTGACTGGAAACAATGAGCAGTTCTTC
length: 16; J: TRBJ2-7; V: TRBV6-2/TRBV6-3; D: TRBD2; size: few; CDR3: CASETSGSRGTYEQYF; DNA: TGTGCCAGCGAGACTAGCGGGAGTCGTGGGACCTACGAGCAGTACTTC
length: 17; J: TRBJ2-3; V: TRBV15; D: -; size: -; CDR3: CATSRDRGRGGTDTQYF; DNA: TGTGCCACCAGCAGAGACCGGGGAAGGGGAGGCACAGATACGCAGTATTTT
length: 20; J: TRBJ2-5; V: TRBV12-3/TRBV12-4; D: TRBD2; size: -; CDR3: CASSLALLRLAGVEQETQYF; DNA: TGTGCCAGCAGTTTAGCCCTGTTACGACTAGCGGGAGTAGAACAAGAGACCCAGTACTTC
length: 13; J: TRBJ2-5; V: TRBV29-1; D: -; size: -; CDR3: CSVDHVPGGTQYF; DNA: TGCAGCGTTGATCACGTGCCCGGGGGGACCCAGTACTTC
length: 15; J: TRBJ2-7; V: TRBV19; D: TRBD2; size: -; CDR3: CASSMTLAGGVEQYF; DNA: TGTGCCAGTAGTATGACGCTAGCGGGAGGAGTCGAGCAGTACTTC
length: 15; J: TRBJ2-5; V: TRBV4-1; D: -; size: -; CDR3: CASSQVPGNSETQYF; DNA: TGCGCCAGCAGCCAAGTTCCGGGAAACTCAGAGACCCAGTACTTC
length: 13; J: TRBJ2-5; V: TRBV6-1; D: -; size: few; CDR3: CASKEGVEETQYF; DNA: TGTGCCAGCAAAGAGGGAGTGGAAGAGACCCAGTACTTC
length: 15; J: TRBJ2-1; V: TRBV6-2/TRBV6-3; D: -; size: -; CDR3: CASSSYRSSYNEQFF; DNA: TGTGCCAGCAGTTCATACCGGAGCTCCTACAATGAGCAGTTCTTC
length: 14; J: TRBJ2-7; V: TRBV20-1; D: TRBD2; size: -; CDR3: CSAQPTTSGPEQYF; DNA: TGCAGTGCTCAACCCACGACTAGCGGGCCAGAGCAGTACTTC
length: 14; J: TRBJ2-3; V: TRBV12-3/TRBV12-4; D: TRBD2; size: many; CDR3: CASRLAGSTDTQYF; DNA: TGTGCCAGCAGACTAGCGGGGAGCACAGATACGCAGTATTTT
length: 15; J: TRBJ1-6; V: TRBV27; D: -; size: many; CDR3: CASSLSVGLNSPLHF; DNA: TGTGCCAGCAGTTTATCTGTGGGGCTGAATTCACCCCTCCACTTT
length: 13; J: TRBJ2-5; V: TRBV6-1; D: -; size: -; CDR3: CASRGLSGEAQYF; DNA: TGTGCCAGCAGGGGGCTATCGGGAGAGGCCCAGTACTTC
length: 15; J: TRBJ2-1; V: TRBV28; D: TRBD1; size: -; CDR3: CASSIGQGRDNEQFF; DNA: TGTGCCAGCAGCATAGGACAGGGTAGAGACAATGAGCAGTTCTTC